This T cell receptor beta chain derives from a study of blood T cell repertoires in COVID-19. The cohort comprised adults aged roughly 18 to 100 years residing in about 25 US areas. Allocation to cohorts depended on clinical history reported by the participants. Symptom resolution, clearance, or two negative PCRs marked donors in Cohort 3 as recovered. The CDR3 length is 16 residues. The junction had 7 bases not matched to a gene; V was cut back by 3 bases and J by 7 bases. Germline-derived CDR1 and CDR2 are MGHRA and YSYEKL. Sequencing used immunoSEQ multiplex PCR; TCRdb keeps in-frame clones, though not all of them. The table shows about 160,000 clones, with 80% to 90% occurring only once.

The source is a man aged 50-60 years who had recovered from COVID-19. The sequencing input was PBMCs or T cells enriched from blood (not recorded which). This chain joins TRBV4-1 and TRBJ1-6; 9 bases map to TRBD1. CDR3 protein: CASSHDPGTGNSPLHF. The CDR3 DNA is TGCGCCAGCAGCCACGACCCCGGGACAGGGAATTCACCCCTCCACTTT.